This passage covers 12 T cell receptor beta chains from one sample sequenced in a study of cytomegalovirus exposure and HLA in healthy donors. Both 60 Vbeta primers and 13 Jbeta primers went into the PCR. Assay: immunoSEQ multiplex PCR; the TCRdb copy retains only in-frame clones and omits some. Here the sample spans around 150,000 clones, 68% being singletons. Sequencing was done on a sample of PBMCs. The receptors here all came from a man aged 55 to 70 in good health and CMV-seronegative.

The genes are TRBV4-2 and TRBJ2-7; D perhaps matches TRBD2 (6 bases). V lost 0 bases and J lost 10, with 13 bases in between. Per the germline V gene, CDR1 is LGHNA and CDR2 is YNFKEQ. CDR3 length: 13 residues. CDR3 protein: CASSQERRAVQYF. The CDR3 nucleotides are TGTGCCAGCAGCCAAGAAAGGAGGGCGGTTCAGTACTTC.

The CDR3 coding sequence is TGTGCCAGCAGCACAGCGGGAGGGTTGTCCTACGAGCAGTACTTC. Translating it yields CASSTAGGLSYEQYF. V is TRBV9 and J is TRBJ2-7; 10 nucleotides align to TRBD2. The CDR3 spans 15 residues. The J segment lost 1 base and the V segment lost 4 bases, leaving 5 bases of the junction unmatched. CDR1 and CDR2 (germline): SGDLS, YYNGEE.

This rearrangement joins TRBV11-2 to TRBJ1-4, with 7 bases fitting TRBD1. Losses at the gene ends were 1 base for V and 3 bases for J; bases not matched to a gene: 2. This CDR3 spans 15 amino acids. Germline-derived CDR1 and CDR2 are SGHAT and FQNNGV. CDR3 in DNA: TGTGCCAGCAGCTTAGTCGGACAGGCTAATGAAAAACTGTTTTTT. Translation: CASSLVGQANEKLFF.

The chain recombines TRBV27 with TRBJ2-7; 8 bases align to TRBD2. Per germline, CDR1 MNHEY and CDR2 SMNVEV (reference sequence). V lost 0 bases and J lost 3; bases outside the gene matches: 7. The CDR3 consists of 16 residues. The CDR3 bases are TGTGCCAGCAGTTTATCTTGGGCCAGCGGGAGCTACGAGCAGTACTTC. Its translation is CASSLSWASGSYEQYF.

The gene calls are TRBV2 and TRBJ1-4, with TRBD1 matching over 8 bases. The CDR3 loop spans 13 amino acids. Germline assignment: CDR1 SNHLY and CDR2 FYNNEI. Trimming at V came to 9 bases and at J to 7 bases, leaving 7 bases not matched to a gene. The chain's CDR3 is CASLQGEGEKLFF. The CDR3 coding sequence is TGTGCCAGTCTACAGGGGGAAGGTGAAAAACTGTTTTTT.

The chain carries TRBV6-6 and TRBJ2-5; 10 nucleotides match TRBD1. Germline V gene lookup returns CDR1 MNHNY and CDR2 SVGAGI (reference sequence). With 7 bases clipped from V and 4 bases from J, the junction kept 12 bases outside the gene matches. The CDR3 has 16 residues. The CDR3 loop reads CASIYGTGASRETQYF. In nucleotides, the CDR3 is TGTGCCAGCATCTACGGGACAGGGGCCTCCAGAGAGACCCAGTACTTC.

A remark on this clone: Relative to the germline gene, one junction end is altered; a read error may explain this. The gene calls are TRBV20-1 and TRBJ2-5, with D possibly matching TRBD2 (5 bases). The CDR3 runs 11 residues. CDR1 is DFQATT, CDR2 SNEGSKA, per germline (reference sequence). The CDR3 DNA sequence: TGCAGTGCTCCCGAAGACCGTCGAGGGAACTTC. As protein: CSAPEDRRGNF.

This chain uses TRBV2 with TRBJ2-3; 11 nucleotides match TRBD2. Germline V CDR1 and CDR2: SNHLY, FYNNEI. This CDR3 has 14 amino acids. The V gene end was trimmed by 6 bases and the J gene end by 1 base; junction bases not matched to a gene: 0. CDR3 sequence (DNA): TGTGCCAGCAGACTAGCGGGGGGCACAGATACGCAGTATTTT. Residues: CASRLAGGTDTQYF.

This chain joins TRBV14 and TRBJ2-7; D unclear. Between the trimmed V and J ends, which lost 4 bases and 5 bases, there was a span of 12 bases. Looked up from germline, CDR1 is SGHDN and CDR2 is FVKESK. CDR3 length: 13 residues. CDR3 nucleotide sequence: TGTGCCAGCAGCCCCTTTGGCGGAAACGAGCAGTACTTC. Encoded protein: CASSPFGGNEQYF.

This clone was observed a handful of times. The chain has TRBV9 and TRBJ2-2; 8 nucleotides line up with TRBD2. The CDR3 totals 16 residues. Germline V lookup: CDR1 SGDLS, CDR2 YYNGEE. V lost 4 bases to trimming and J lost 7 bases; unmatched junction nucleotides: 12. CDR3 in amino acids: CASSPGSGSLVGELFF. The CDR3 DNA is TGTGCCAGCAGCCCTGGAAGCGGGAGTCTTGTCGGGGAGCTGTTTTTT.

The rearrangement joins TRBV21-1 to TRBJ2-7; TRBD2, the table's D call, lacks a check against the DNA. TRBV21-1 is classified as a pseudogene. The CDR3 runs to 15 residues. This CDR3 is CASSNRGLKSYEQYF. The CDR3 nucleotides are TGTGCCAGCAGCAATCGGGGTTTAAAATCCTACGAGCAGTACTTC.

This clone was detected a few times. The genes are TRBV19 and TRBJ2-7, with D perhaps TRBD2 (5 bases). The CDR3 totals 13 residues. The V end lost 5 bases, the J end lost 5 bases, and 13 bases lay between the germline ends. Germline V gene lookup returns CDR1 LNHDA and CDR2 SQIVND (reference sequence). CDR3 in DNA: TGTGCCAGTAGTTCCTCCGTCGGGGACGAGCAGTACTTC. It specifies CASSSSVGDEQYF.